These T cell receptor beta chains were read from a single sample in a study of graft-versus-host responses after intestinal transplantation. Measured with immunoSEQ multiplex PCR; TCRdb has only the in-frame clones, and not every one. The profile shows 9,500 to 15,000 clones, about 73% of them singletons. This specimen consisted of ileum tissue, obtained about 140 days after intestinal transplantation. These receptors all stem from a human patient who received an intestinal transplant, so some T cells may come from the graft donor. The CDR3 runs from the conserved cysteine through the conserved F or W. Fields, in order: J gene, V gene, D gene, clone size, CDR3 protein, CDR3 DNA. A D gene is named only where the DNA matches it firmly. The size field is filled for only some rows; it gives once, few, many or a size class.

j_call: TRBJ1-2
v_call: TRBV19
d_call: TRBD1
clone_size: .
cdr3_aa: CASSPTDRPYGYTF
cdr3_nt: TGTGCCAGTAGCCCAACGGACAGGCCGTATGGCTACACCTTC

j_call: TRBJ2-5
v_call: TRBV7-8
d_call: TRBD2
clone_size: .
cdr3_aa: CASSQVPGGETQYF
cdr3_nt: TGTGCCAGCAGCCAGGTTCCGGGGGGGGAGACCCAGTACTTC

j_call: TRBJ2-7
v_call: TRBV7-6
d_call: TRBD1
clone_size: .
cdr3_aa: CASSPYHRGHEQYF
cdr3_nt: TGTGCCAGCAGCCCCTACCACAGGGGGCACGAGCAGTACTTC

j_call: TRBJ2-7
v_call: TRBV15
d_call: .
clone_size: .
cdr3_aa: CATSRDAGGASYEQYF
cdr3_nt: TGTGCCACCAGCAGAGATGCCGGTGGTGCTAGCTACGAGCAGTACTTC

j_call: TRBJ2-7
v_call: TRBV29-1
d_call: TRBD1
clone_size: .
cdr3_aa: CSVGTGEHEQYF
cdr3_nt: TGCAGCGTTGGGACAGGGGAACACGAGCAGTACTTC

j_call: TRBJ1-4
v_call: TRBV6-1
d_call: .
clone_size: .
cdr3_aa: CASSEPGQRTNEKLFF
cdr3_nt: TGTGCCAGCAGTGAACCAGGGCAGAGGACTAATGAAAAACTGTTTTTT

j_call: TRBJ2-1
v_call: TRBV11-2
d_call: TRBD2
clone_size: .
cdr3_aa: CASERRSSGGSPSYNEQFF
cdr3_nt: TGTGCCAGCGAAAGGCGATCTAGCGGGGGGTCCCCCTCCTACAATGAGCAGTTCTTC

j_call: TRBJ2-1
v_call: TRBV27
d_call: .
clone_size: .
cdr3_aa: CASSSLPGELDNEQFF
cdr3_nt: TGTGCCAGCAGTTCCCTCCCGGGGGAGCTCGACAATGAGCAGTTCTTC

j_call: TRBJ1-1
v_call: TRBV5-6
d_call: .
clone_size: .
cdr3_aa: CASSFFRATEAFF
cdr3_nt: TGTGCCAGCAGCTTTTTTAGAGCGACTGAAGCTTTCTTT

j_call: TRBJ1-2
v_call: TRBV19
d_call: .
clone_size: .
cdr3_aa: CAAGRGARGYTF
cdr3_nt: TGTGCCGCGGGCAGGGGAGCCCGCGGCTACACCTTC

j_call: TRBJ2-5
v_call: TRBV7-2
d_call: TRBD2
clone_size: .
cdr3_aa: CASRTSSGREETQYF
cdr3_nt: TGTGCCAGCAGGACAAGTAGCGGGAGGGAAGAGACCCAGTACTTC

j_call: TRBJ2-1
v_call: TRBV19
d_call: TRBD2
clone_size: .
cdr3_aa: CASRILAGGNEQFF
cdr3_nt: TGTGCCAGTAGGATACTAGCGGGAGGTAATGAGCAGTTCTTC

j_call: TRBJ2-7
v_call: TRBV11-1
d_call: TRBD2
clone_size: .
cdr3_aa: CASSLLTSGSYEQYF
cdr3_nt: TGTGCCAGCAGCTTACTGACTAGCGGCTCCTACGAGCAGTACTTC

j_call: TRBJ1-1
v_call: TRBV7-9
d_call: TRBD1
clone_size: .
cdr3_aa: CASSLRGQGLFTEAFF
cdr3_nt: TGTGCCAGCAGCTTACGGGGACAGGGGTTATTCACTGAAGCTTTCTTT

j_call: TRBJ1-2
v_call: TRBV5-1
d_call: .
clone_size: .
cdr3_aa: CASKTGTQANYGYTF
cdr3_nt: TGCGCCAGCAAAACAGGGACCCAAGCTAACTATGGCTACACCTTC

j_call: TRBJ1-4
v_call: TRBV7-9
d_call: TRBD1
clone_size: .
cdr3_aa: CASSPGGTNEKLFF
cdr3_nt: TGTGCCAGCAGCCCAGGGGGGACTAATGAAAAACTGTTTTTT

j_call: TRBJ2-2
v_call: TRBV4-1
d_call: .
clone_size: .
cdr3_aa: CASSPQGSGELFF
cdr3_nt: TGCGCCAGCAGTCCACAGGGATCCGGGGAGCTGTTTTTT

j_call: TRBJ2-3
v_call: TRBV25-1
d_call: .
clone_size: .
cdr3_aa: CASSSRTSSYTQYF
cdr3_nt: TGTGCCAGCAGTTCCAGGACTTCCTCCTATACGCAGTATTTT

j_call: TRBJ2-7
v_call: TRBV7-3
d_call: .
clone_size: few
cdr3_aa: CASSLTSGGEQYF
cdr3_nt: TGTGCCAGCAGCTTAACGTCCGGAGGCGAGCAGTACTTC

j_call: TRBJ2-3
v_call: TRBV27
d_call: .
clone_size: few
cdr3_aa: CASSLSQARAGADTQYF
cdr3_nt: TGTGCCAGCAGTTTATCACAGGCGCGAGCGGGTGCAGATACGCAGTATTTT

j_call: TRBJ1-1
v_call: TRBV5-1
d_call: TRBD1
clone_size: .
cdr3_aa: CASSLTGGRGYTEAFF
cdr3_nt: TGCGCCAGCAGCTTAACAGGGGGCCGAGGGTACACTGAAGCTTTCTTT

j_call: TRBJ2-7
v_call: TRBV6-5
d_call: TRBD1
clone_size: .
cdr3_aa: CASSYARDSYEQYF
cdr3_nt: TGTGCCAGCAGTTACGCTCGGGACAGCTACGAGCAGTACTTC

j_call: TRBJ2-2
v_call: TRBV5-1
d_call: TRBD2
clone_size: few
cdr3_aa: CASSNLAGADTGELFF
cdr3_nt: TGCGCCAGCAGCAACCTAGCGGGAGCGGACACCGGGGAGCTGTTTTTT

j_call: TRBJ2-7
v_call: TRBV6-4
d_call: TRBD2
clone_size: .
cdr3_aa: CASSDSTGRAGYEQYF
cdr3_nt: TGTGCCAGCAGTGACTCGACGGGGAGGGCCGGGTACGAGCAGTACTTC

j_call: TRBJ2-1
v_call: TRBV11-2
d_call: .
clone_size: medium-sized
cdr3_aa: CASSLNRYEQFF
cdr3_nt: TGTGCCAGCAGCTTAAACCGGTACGAGCAGTTCTTC

j_call: TRBJ2-3
v_call: TRBV27
d_call: .
clone_size: .
cdr3_aa: CASSLGGGGTDTQYF
cdr3_nt: TGTGCCAGCAGTTTGGGAGGGGGGGGCACAGATACGCAGTATTTT

j_call: TRBJ2-1
v_call: TRBV5-6
d_call: .
clone_size: .
cdr3_aa: CASSLSSRNEQFF
cdr3_nt: TGTGCCAGCAGCTTATCTAGCAGGAATGAGCAGTTCTTC

j_call: TRBJ2-3
v_call: TRBV11-3
d_call: .
clone_size: few
cdr3_aa: CASSLGGVFADTQYF
cdr3_nt: TGTGCCAGCAGCTTAGGGGGGGTTTTCGCAGATACGCAGTATTTT

j_call: TRBJ1-3
v_call: TRBV18
d_call: .
clone_size: .
cdr3_aa: CASSPRARSGNTIYF
cdr3_nt: TGTGCCAGCTCACCACGAGCCCGGTCCGGAAACACCATATATTTT

j_call: TRBJ2-7
v_call: TRBV5-5
d_call: .
clone_size: once
cdr3_aa: CASSLTGGLYNWNEQYF
cdr3_nt: TGTGCCAGCAGCTTGACTGGCGGGTTGTACAATTGGAACGAGCAGTACTTC

j_call: TRBJ2-2
v_call: TRBV19
d_call: TRBD2
clone_size: .
cdr3_aa: CATTIAGGGAGELFF
cdr3_nt: TGTGCCACTACCATAGCGGGAGGGGGGGCCGGGGAGCTGTTTTTT

j_call: TRBJ2-5
v_call: TRBV5-4
d_call: TRBD2
clone_size: .
cdr3_aa: CASSSQAGEGETQYF
cdr3_nt: TGTGCCAGCAGCTCCCAAGCGGGAGAGGGGGAGACCCAGTACTTC

j_call: TRBJ2-1
v_call: TRBV11-2
d_call: TRBD2
clone_size: .
cdr3_aa: CASSPSGGVLDEQFF
cdr3_nt: TGTGCCAGCAGCCCGAGCGGGGGGGTCCTCGATGAGCAGTTCTTC

j_call: TRBJ2-5
v_call: TRBV7-2
d_call: .
clone_size: medium-sized
cdr3_aa: CASSLAPGVGAQETQYF
cdr3_nt: TGTGCCAGCAGCTTAGCGCCAGGGGTGGGGGCCCAAGAGACCCAGTACTTC

j_call: TRBJ2-6
v_call: TRBV5-1
d_call: .
clone_size: once
cdr3_aa: CASSQGSSGANVLTF
cdr3_nt: TGCGCCAGCAGCCAAGGGAGCTCTGGGGCCAACGTCCTGACTTTC

j_call: TRBJ2-1
v_call: TRBV25-1
d_call: TRBD2
clone_size: .
cdr3_aa: CASGEGTSGNNEQFF
cdr3_nt: TGTGCCAGCGGGGAGGGGACTAGCGGGAACAATGAGCAGTTCTTC

j_call: TRBJ1-2
v_call: TRBV9
d_call: TRBD1
clone_size: .
cdr3_aa: CASSDRDRVSTWGYGYTF
cdr3_nt: TGTGCCAGCAGCGACCGGGACAGGGTATCAACCTGGGGGTATGGCTACACCTTC